The 8 T cell receptor beta chains below all came from one sample that was sequenced in a study of T cells expressing NK-cell markers. Each CDR3 protein gets one entry in TCRdb, which reprocessed the 5' RACE reads and gives no DNA. The sample includes 350,000 to 400,000 distinct CDR3 sequences. Sequencing was done on a sample of blood T cells: a sorted CD56 or NKG2C T cell subset, CD4+ or CD8+ T cells, or bulk PBMC T cells (not recorded which). The receptors were sampled from a woman aged 45-65 years in good health.

The chain joins TRBV20-1 to TRBJ2-3; TCRdb's D call, TRBD2, is unchecked because there is no DNA. CDR1 is DFQATT, CDR2 SNEGSKA, per germline (reference sequence). The CDR3 is 16 residues long. CDR3 loop: CSARVIAGGGSDTQYF.

This chain links TRBV24-1 with TRBJ2-5; TCRdb selects TRBD1, and the lack of DNA leaves this call unchecked. This CDR3 region has 13 residues. Per germline, CDR1 KGHDR and CDR2 SFDVKD. CDR3 sequence reads: CATSDVQGETQYF.

The rearrangement joins TRBV5-1 to TRBJ2-1; TCRdb lists TRBD1, though no DNA is available to test this call. The CDR3 spans 16 residues. In germline, CDR1 is SGHRS, CDR2 YFSETQ. The CDR3 sequence: CASSLLRTGKNNEQFF.

The chain links TRBV4-2 to TRBJ2-1; TCRdb reports TRBD1, a call that lacks DNA to check it against. This CDR3 is built from 15 residues. Germline V lookup: CDR1 LGHNA, CDR2 YNFKEQ. The CDR3 sequence: CASSQGHGRESEQFF.

The chain uses TRBV24-1 and TRBJ2-5. The CDR3 totals 15 residues. Germline CDR1 and CDR2: KGHDR and SFDVKD. Here the CDR3 reads CATSDLRGSQETQYF.

The chain joins TRBV12-3 or TRBV12-4 to TRBJ2-1; TCRdb names TRBD2, which stays unverified in the absence of DNA. The CDR3 has 17 amino acids. CDR3 amino acids: CASKTELAGGIEDEQFF.

This chain joins TRBV24-1 and TRBJ2-3; there is no DNA to check the TCRdb D call of TRBD2. In germline, CDR1 is KGHDR, CDR2 SFDVKD. CDR3 size: 16 residues. This CDR3 reads CATSDPNFLPTDTQYF.

V and J are TRBV5-1 and TRBJ2-1. Per the germline V gene, CDR1 is SGHRS and CDR2 is YFSETQ. This CDR3 contains 14 residues. The CDR3 loop is CASRQKSSYNEQFF.